The clone carrying this TCR beta chain counts as large. Antigen specificity is unknown. CDR1 is SGDLS, CDR2 YYNGEE, per germline. The CDR3 extends over 15 amino acids. The V end was cut by 6 bases, the J end by 0 bases, with 12 bases between. This record belongs to a study of T cells in localized non-small cell lung cancer. Points from the study as a whole: The highest T cell clonality was in uninvolved adjacent lung, above tumor. Among blood samples, higher T cell density accompanied longer overall survival. Only one tumor region went through sequencing, so heterogeneity may still be there.

The assay was immunoSEQ multiplex PCR, and TCRdb's table has in-frame clones only and misses some. The sample includes fewer than 4,500 clones, approximately 43% of them seen just once. The TCR was taken from a male donor older than 55 with stage I lung adenocarcinoma. The chain has TRBV9 and TRBJ2-2; D unclear. The sample was lung tumor tissue, taken before any cancer treatment. The CDR3 reads CASKIGQANTGELFF. The CDR3 nucleotides are TGTGCCAGCAAAATTGGGCAGGCGAACACCGGGGAGCTGTTTTTT.